What follows describes a single TCR beta chain. Sequencing was performed with immunoSEQ multiplex PCR; in TCRdb, only in-frame clones are kept and a portion is missing. The repertoire holds 30,000 or so clones, with approximately 94% as singletons. From germline, CDR1 is SEHNR and CDR2 FQNEAQ (reference sequence). The CDR3 has 14 amino acids. V lost 3 bases, J lost 7 bases, and 5 bases stayed unmatched. This sample is drawn from a study of T cell changes during pregnancy in multiple sclerosis. The chain combines TRBV7-9 with TRBJ1-4; 7 bases are shared with TRBD1. Sequenced here: CD4+ T cells from peripheral blood mononuclear cells, sampled after pregnancy. This TCR derives from a female donor with multiple sclerosis, enrolled in a pregnancy study. The CDR3 spells CASSLQQGSEKLFF. For the CDR3, the DNA is TGTGCCAGCAGCTTGCAACAGGGGAGTGAAAAACTGTTTTTT.